This TCR beta chain was obtained from a study of cytomegalovirus exposure and HLA in healthy donors. General study points: Later, an analysis showed that TCR beta chains associated with HLA were more clonally expanded than others that were equally common.

The CDR3 consists of 15 residues. Germline assignment: CDR1 MRHNA and CDR2 SNTAGT. Trimming stripped 5 bases from V and 2 bases from J, with 12 bases between. A remark on this clone: What it binds is unknown.

Primers: 60 Vbeta forward and 13 Jbeta reverse. TCRdb's table, derived via immunoSEQ multiplex PCR, lists solely in-frame clones and lacks some. The sample lists about 170,000 clones, about four fifths occurring once. Sequenced material: PBMCs. This rearrangement joins TRBV6-4 to TRBJ2-2; tentatively, D is TRBD2 (6 bases). The sequence was obtained from a woman younger than 35 in good health and CMV-seronegative. CDR3 sequence reads: CASSPASENTGELFF. In DNA form, the CDR3 reads TGTGCCAGCAGTCCCGCTAGCGAAAACACCGGGGAGCTGTTTTTT.